These 19 T cell receptor beta chains came from one sample sequenced in a study of regulatory T cells in long-lasting Graves disease. Time point reported: newly diagnosed GD, antithyroid drugs for less than 3 months. The TCR library used RNA extracted from PBMCs. iRepertoire HTBI primers and Arm-PCR of CDR3 regions built TCR beta libraries. One entry per CDR3 protein results from TCRdb running MiXCR on the multiplex PCR reads. The sample includes approximately 400,000 distinct CDR3 sequences, less than 20% of them seen just once. The material was peripheral blood mononuclear cells (PBMCs), obtained at new diagnosis, from a patient treated with antithyroid drugs. These receptor sequences come from a female donor with Graves disease.

In its sample, this clonotype was seen many times. This chain joins TRBV11-2 and TRBJ2-7; 12 bases are a match to TRBD1. This CDR3 is built from 14 residues. J gave up 8 bases and V 6 bases, and 8 bases lay outside the gene matches. Germline V gene sequence: CDR1 SGHAT, CDR2 FQNNGV. CDR3 region: CASRPGQGALKQYF. DNA for the CDR3: TGTGCCAGCAGACCGGGACAGGGGGCTTTAAAGCAGTACTTC.

Ten or more counts support this clonotype. The V and J genes are TRBV12-3 or TRBV12-4 and TRBJ1-1; no firm D call. This CDR3 comprises 14 residues. Trimming took off 6 bases at V and 0 bases at J, with 11 bases between the two ends. CDR3 coding DNA: TGTGCCAGCAGCGAGACGACTCTGAACACTGAAGCTTTCTTT. Translating gives CASSETTLNTEAFF.

The chain uses TRBV5-1 and TRBJ2-3, with 9 bases matching TRBD2. This CDR3 contains 17 residues. Germline V gives CDR1 SGHRS, CDR2 YFSETQ. With 0 bases clipped from V and 6 bases from J, the junction kept 11 bases outside the gene matches. CDR3 coding DNA: TGCGCCAGCAGCTTGGGCGCGCGGGGGGGCCTGATGGATACGCAGTATTTT. Protein product: CASSLGARGGLMDTQYF. Looking up the rest from reference TRBV5-1 and TRBJ2-3 gives the full variable domain: KAGVTQTPRYLIKTRGQQVTLSCSPISGHRSVSWYQQTPGQGLQFLFEYFSETQRNKGNFPGRFSGRQFSNSRSEMNVSTLELGDSALYLCASSLGARGGLMDTQYFGPGTRLTVL.

On this clonotype: Relative to the germline gene, one junction end is altered; a read error may explain this. The rearrangement links TRBV6-5 to TRBJ2-2; 7 nucleotides match TRBD1. Germline V CDR1 and CDR2: MNHEY, SVGAGI. This CDR3 spans 20 amino acids. CDR3 region: CASSYGPPGQETQNTWELLF. CDR3 bases: TGTGCCAGCAGTTACGGACCCCCCGGACAGGAGACCCAGAACACCTGGGAGCTGCTTTTT.

The CDR3 nucleotides are TGTGCCAGCAACGCGGGGGTGACGAATGAAAAACTGTTTTTT. Translated: CASNAGVTNEKLFF. This sequence joins TRBV6-1 and TRBJ1-4; D perhaps matches TRBD1 (5 bases). The V end was cut by 7 bases, the J end by 5 bases, with 14 bases between. This CDR3 region has 14 residues. Per the germline V gene, CDR1 is MNHNS and CDR2 is SASEGT.

This clonotype was observed many times. The CDR3: CASSVEGLAGLTDTQYF. CDR3 in DNA: TGTGCCAGCAGCGTAGAGGGACTAGCGGGACTCACAGATACGCAGTATTTT. This rearrangement joins TRBV9 to TRBJ2-3; 13 nucleotides align to TRBD2. Germline-derived CDR1 and CDR2 are SGDLS and YYNGEE. The CDR3 is 17 amino acids. With V trimmed by 0 bases and J by 2 bases, 3 bases remained unmatched. Together with reference TRBV9 and TRBJ2-3, the CDR3 gives the full variable domain: DSGVTQTPKHLITATGQRVTLRCSPRSGDLSVYWYQQSLDQGLQFLIQYYNGEERAKGNILERFSAQQFPDLHSELNLSSLELGDSALYFCASSVEGLAGLTDTQYFGPGTRLTVL.

The sample holds many counts of this clonotype. The chain carries TRBV6-5 and TRBJ2-3, with 11 bases matching TRBD2. Germline V gene sequence: CDR1 MNHEY, CDR2 SVGAGI. CDR3 size: 14 residues. V lost 4 bases, J lost 8 bases, and 5 bases stayed unmatched. CDR3 in amino acids: CASSSMTSGVTQYF. In DNA form, the CDR3 reads TGTGCCAGCAGTTCTATGACTAGCGGGGTTACGCAGTATTTT.

This clonotype was recorded at least ten times. The chain carries TRBV30 and TRBJ2-7, with 8 bases lining up with TRBD2. Germline trimming cut 5 bases from V and 3 bases from J; bases unmatched to any gene: 0. Germline loops: CDR1 GTSNPN, CDR2 SVGIG (reference sequence). The CDR3 is 11 amino acids. This CDR3 is CAWAGGYEQYF. Written as DNA, the CDR3 is TGTGCCTGGGCGGGAGGCTACGAGCAGTACTTC. Filled out from reference TRBV30 and TRBJ2-7, the complete variable domain reads SQTIHQWPATLVQPVGSPLSLECTVEGTSNPNLYWYRQAAGRGLQLLFYSVGIGQISSEVPQNLSASRPQDRQFILSSKKLLLSDSGFYLCAWAGGYEQYFGPGTRLTVT.

This clonotype has ten or more counts. The chain combines TRBV2 with TRBJ1-2; D is possibly TRBD1 (5 bases). The CDR3 totals 15 residues. V was clipped by 6 bases and J by 2 bases, with 16 bases between them. CDR1 and CDR2 from the germline V gene are SNHLY and FYNNEI. Here the CDR3 reads CASRPLGRVNYGYTF. In DNA, the CDR3 is TGTGCCAGCAGGCCCCTCGGCAGGGTGAACTATGGCTACACCTTC.

This clonotype was recorded many times. The CDR3 region is CASSSGTDYGYTF. Here the CDR3 DNA reads TGTGCCAGCTCAAGCGGGACTGACTATGGCTACACCTTC. This sequence joins TRBV18 and TRBJ1-2; TRBD1 might be the D (5 bases). V was cut by 5 bases and J by 3 bases, with 10 bases left in between. The CDR3 extends over 13 amino acids. Germline CDR1 KGHSH, CDR2 LQKENI.

This clonotype was seen at least ten times. This chain joins TRBV12-3 or TRBV12-4 and TRBJ1-1, with 10 bases aligning to TRBD1. V shed 7 bases and J 2 bases; nucleotides not matched to a gene: 7. This CDR3 region has 15 residues. In DNA form, the CDR3 reads TGTGCCAGCATTTGGGGACAGGGGCCAAACACTGAAGCTTTCTTT. It encodes CASIWGQGPNTEAFF.

The table lists this clonotype with many counts. The chain combines TRBV7-2 with TRBJ2-3; D ambiguous. The germline V gene encodes CDR1 SGHTA and CDR2 FQGNSA. This CDR3 region has 13 residues. V dropped 3 bases and J dropped 2 bases, with 6 bases sitting between them. CDR3 residues: CASSLPTTDTQYF. The CDR3 bases are TGTGCCAGCAGCTTGCCCACCACAGATACGCAGTATTTT.

This clonotype has a count of ten or more. The gene calls are TRBV7-6 and TRBJ2-3; no reliable D call. CDR3 length: 16 residues. The germline V and J ends were trimmed by 5 bases and 2 bases, with 17 bases remaining between them. The germline CDR1 and CDR2 sequences are SGHVS and FNYEAQ. The CDR3 bases are TGTGCCAGCAGCCCCCGTGCGACGACACTCACAGATACGCAGTATTTT. This codes for CASSPRATTLTDTQYF.

This clonotype was seen a handful of times. Written as DNA, the CDR3 is TGTGCCAGCAGCCCCCGGACAGGGGGTGTTGGGGTCTATGGCTACACCTTC. Protein product: CASSPRTGGVGVYGYTF. The chain carries TRBV27 and TRBJ1-2; 10 positions match TRBD1. Germline trimming cut 6 bases from V and 4 bases from J; bases unmatched to any gene: 14. CDR1 MNHEY and CDR2 SMNVEV come from the germline V gene (reference sequence). This CDR3 contains 17 residues.

This clonotype was detected many times. The rearrangement links TRBV2 to TRBJ1-2, with 11 nucleotides matching TRBD1. V shed 4 bases, J shed 4 bases, and the junction held 5 bases outside the gene matches. The CDR3 loop spans 15 amino acids. CDR1 is SNHLY and CDR2 is FYNNEI in the germline V gene. The CDR3 is CASSAGQGAGYGYTF. Written as DNA, the CDR3 is TGTGCCAGCAGTGCCGGACAGGGGGCCGGCTATGGCTACACCTTC. The complete variable domain, with remaining parts taken from reference TRBV2 and TRBJ1-2, reads EPEVTQTPSHQVTQMGQEVILRCVPISNHLYFYWYRQILGQKVEFLVSFYNNEISEKSEIFDDQFSVERPDGSNFTLKIRSTKLEDSAMYFCASSAGQGAGYGYTFGSGTRLTVV.

J is TRBJ2-7 and V is TRBV12-3 or TRBV12-4; TRBD1 agrees at 11 bases. V shed 8 bases, J shed 5 bases, and the junction held 8 bases outside the gene matches. The CDR3 loop spans 14 amino acids. The CDR3 nucleotides are TGTGCCAGCGCTGCGGGACAGGGGGTCCACGAGCAGTACTTC. Residues: CASAAGQGVHEQYF.

Comments on this clonotype: The junction differs from germline at one of its ends, possibly a read error. The rearrangement links TRBV5-5 to TRBJ2-2, with D unresolved. CDR3 size: 14 residues. Per germline, CDR1 SGHKS and CDR2 YYEKEE (reference sequence). The CDR3 here is CACSLNPNTGELFF. In nucleotides, the CDR3 is TGTGCCTGCAGCTTGAATCCGAACACCGGGGAGCTGTTTTTT.

In this sample, this clonotype turned up many times. The chain combines TRBV11-2 with TRBJ1-1; maybe TRBD1 (5 bases). This CDR3 region has 13 residues. V lost 3 bases and J lost 7, with 12 bases in between. Germline V lookup: CDR1 SGHAT, CDR2 FQNNGV. Here the CDR3 DNA reads TGTGCCAGCAGCTTTTCGGACGGACATGAAGCTTTCTTT. Protein product: CASSFSDGHEAFF.

The chain couples TRBV30 to TRBJ1-5; 8 bases agree with TRBD1. Germline V gene data show CDR1 as GTSNPN and CDR2 as SVGIG (reference sequence). The CDR3 totals 16 residues. Germline trimming cut 4 bases from V and 9 bases from J; bases unmatched to any gene: 17. The CDR3 coding sequence is TGTGCCTGGACCCCTGGGCCTACAGGGGGTCAAGGGCCCCAGCATTTT. It yields the protein CAWTPGPTGGQGPQHF.